The rows below give T cell receptor beta chains drawn from one sample of a study of identical twins. MiXCR was run by TCRdb on the 5' RACE reads, yielding one entry per CDR3 protein. The sample consists of about 690,000 distinct CDR3 sequences, approximately 6.1% of them appearing once. The sequenced material came from naive T cells sorted from blood. The receptors here all came from a man aged 18 to 29 in good health. Both conserved end residues are part of each CDR3. D genes are given only for firm matches. The size field is filled for only some rows; it gives once, few, many or a size class.

D,length,J,size,V,DNA,CDR3
-,15,TRBJ2-3,few,TRBV9,TGTGCCAGCAGCGAACAGGGGAGGATCACAGATACGCAGTATTTT,CASSEQGRITDTQYF
-,12,TRBJ2-2,-,TRBV5-5,TGTGCCAGCGAGGATCCCACCGGGGAGCTGTTTTTT,CASEDPTGELFF
TRBD2,15,TRBJ2-7,few,TRBV28,TGTGCCAGCAGGGTGGATGGCGGGAGTTACTACGAGCAGTACTTC,CASRVDGGSYYEQYF
TRBD2,18,TRBJ2-6,-,TRBV6-5,TGTGCCAGCAGTTACCTCCTAGGACTAGCAGGTGGGGCCAACGTCCTGACTTTC,CASSYLLGLAGGANVLTF
-,14,TRBJ2-5,few,TRBV2,TGTGCCAGCACTGGGACCGAATCCTCAGAGACCCAGTACTTC,CASTGTESSETQYF
-,15,TRBJ2-3,many,TRBV11-2,TGTGCCAGCAGCTCCCCCTCTTTCGGGGAAGATACGCAGTATTTT,CASSSPSFGEDTQYF
-,14,TRBJ1-5,many,TRBV28,TGTGCCAGCGATGATACTGGCAGCAATCAGCCCCAGCATTTT,CASDDTGSNQPQHF
TRBD1,15,TRBJ2-7,-,TRBV12-3/TRBV12-4,TGTGCCAGCAGTGACCAGGGGGCTTCCCTCTACGAGCAGTACTTC,CASSDQGASLYEQYF
TRBD1,15,TRBJ1-6,few,TRBV6-1,TGTGCCAGCATTGGGACAGGGGTGGAGAATTCACCCCTCCACTTT,CASIGTGVENSPLHF
-,15,TRBJ1-5,few,TRBV20-1,TGCAGTGCTCCGAGCCCCCTGACAGCGAATCAGCCCCAGCATTTT,CSAPSPLTANQPQHF
-,12,TRBJ2-3,-,TRBV7-9,TGTGCCAGCAGCGAGGCAGATTATACGCAGTATTTT,CASSEADYTQYF
TRBD2,18,TRBJ2-1,few,TRBV12-3/TRBV12-4,TGTGCCAGCAGTCCCGCGCCCGGACTAGCGGGAAAGTACAATGAGCAGTTCTTC,CASSPAPGLAGKYNEQFF
TRBD2,17,TRBJ2-3,-,TRBV11-3,TGTGCCAGCAGCTTCGGACTAGCGGGAGGGGGGACAGATACGCAGTATTTT,CASSFGLAGGGTDTQYF
TRBD2,17,TRBJ2-2,many,TRBV12-3/TRBV12-4,TGTGCCAGCAGGGAACCGGGACTAGCGAGACGGAGAAGAGAGCTGTTTTTT,CASREPGLARRRRELFF
TRBD1,13,TRBJ1-5,-,TRBV29-1,TGCAGCGTTAGGGACAGGGGAGGACAGCCCCAGCATTTT,CSVRDRGGQPQHF